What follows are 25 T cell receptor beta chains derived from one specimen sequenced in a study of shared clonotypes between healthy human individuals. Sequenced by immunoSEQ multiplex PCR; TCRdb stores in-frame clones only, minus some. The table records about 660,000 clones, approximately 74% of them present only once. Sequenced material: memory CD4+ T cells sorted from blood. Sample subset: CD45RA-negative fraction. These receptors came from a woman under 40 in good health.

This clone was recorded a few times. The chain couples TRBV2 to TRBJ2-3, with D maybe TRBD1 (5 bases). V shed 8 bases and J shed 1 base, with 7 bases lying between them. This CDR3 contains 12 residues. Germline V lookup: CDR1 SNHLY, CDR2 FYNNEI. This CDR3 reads CASARGTDTQYF. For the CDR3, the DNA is TGTGCCAGCGCCAGGGGCACAGATACGCAGTATTTT. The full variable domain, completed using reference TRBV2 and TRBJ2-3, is EPEVTQTPSHQVTQMGQEVILRCVPISNHLYFYWYRQILGQKVEFLVSFYNNEISEKSEIFDDQFSVERPDGSNFTLKIRSTKLEDSAMYFCASARGTDTQYFGPGTRLTVL.

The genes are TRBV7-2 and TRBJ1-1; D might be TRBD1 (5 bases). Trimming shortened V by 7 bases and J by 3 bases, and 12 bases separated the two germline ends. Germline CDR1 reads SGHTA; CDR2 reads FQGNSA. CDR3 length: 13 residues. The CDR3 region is CASIRQRDTEAFF. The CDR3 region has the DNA TGTGCCAGCATCCGACAGAGAGACACTGAAGCTTTCTTT.

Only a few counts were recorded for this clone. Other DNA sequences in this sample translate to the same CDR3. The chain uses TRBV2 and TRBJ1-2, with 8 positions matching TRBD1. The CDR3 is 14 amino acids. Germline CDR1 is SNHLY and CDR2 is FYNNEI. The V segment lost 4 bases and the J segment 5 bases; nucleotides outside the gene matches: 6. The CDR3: CASSGQGARYGYTF. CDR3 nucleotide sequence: TGTGCCAGCAGTGGGCAGGGGGCGCGGTATGGCTACACCTTC.

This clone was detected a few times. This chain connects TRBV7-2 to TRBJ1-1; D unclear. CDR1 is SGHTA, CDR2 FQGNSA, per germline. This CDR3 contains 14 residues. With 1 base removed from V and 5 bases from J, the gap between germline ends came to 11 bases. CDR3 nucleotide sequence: TGTGCCAGCAGCTTAGAGAATATAGGGACTGAAGCTTTCTTT. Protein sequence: CASSLENIGTEAFF.

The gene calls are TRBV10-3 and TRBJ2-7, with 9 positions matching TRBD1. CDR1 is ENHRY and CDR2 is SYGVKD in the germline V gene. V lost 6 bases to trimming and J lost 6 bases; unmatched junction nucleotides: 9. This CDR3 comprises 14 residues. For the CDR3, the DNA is TGTGCCATCAGGAGGGACAGGGAGGTCGGCGAGCAGTACTTC. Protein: CAIRRDREVGEQYF.

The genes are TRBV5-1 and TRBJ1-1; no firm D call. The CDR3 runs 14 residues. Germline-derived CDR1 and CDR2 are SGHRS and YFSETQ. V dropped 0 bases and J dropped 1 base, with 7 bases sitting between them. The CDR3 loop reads CASSLDGRNTEAFF. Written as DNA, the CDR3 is TGCGCCAGCAGCTTGGACGGGCGGAACACTGAAGCTTTCTTT.

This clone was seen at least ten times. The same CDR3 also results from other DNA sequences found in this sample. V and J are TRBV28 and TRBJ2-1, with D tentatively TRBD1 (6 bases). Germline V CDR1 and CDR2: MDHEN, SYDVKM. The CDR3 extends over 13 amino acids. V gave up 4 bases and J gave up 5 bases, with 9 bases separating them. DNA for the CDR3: TGTGCCAGCAGTTCAGGACAGAACAATGAGCAGTTCTTC. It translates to CASSSGQNNEQFF.

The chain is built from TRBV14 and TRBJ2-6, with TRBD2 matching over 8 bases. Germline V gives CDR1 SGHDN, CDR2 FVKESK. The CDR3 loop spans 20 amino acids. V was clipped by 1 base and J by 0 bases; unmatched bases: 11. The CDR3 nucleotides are TGTGCCAGCAGCCAAGTCTCCGTACTAGCGGTTAGCTCTGGGGCCAACGTCCTGACTTTC. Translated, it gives CASSQVSVLAVSSGANVLTF.

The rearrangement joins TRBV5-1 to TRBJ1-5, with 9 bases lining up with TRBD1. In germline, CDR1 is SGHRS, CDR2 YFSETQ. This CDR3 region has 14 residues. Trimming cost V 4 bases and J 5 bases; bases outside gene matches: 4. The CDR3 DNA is TGCGCCAGCAGCCCACGGGACAGGGATCAGCCCCAGCATTTT. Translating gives CASSPRDRDQPQHF. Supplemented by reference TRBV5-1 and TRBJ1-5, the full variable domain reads KAGVTQTPRYLIKTRGQQVTLSCSPISGHRSVSWYQQTPGQGLQFLFEYFSETQRNKGNFPGRFSGRQFSNSRSEMNVSTLELGDSALYLCASSPRDRDQPQHFGDGTRLSIL.

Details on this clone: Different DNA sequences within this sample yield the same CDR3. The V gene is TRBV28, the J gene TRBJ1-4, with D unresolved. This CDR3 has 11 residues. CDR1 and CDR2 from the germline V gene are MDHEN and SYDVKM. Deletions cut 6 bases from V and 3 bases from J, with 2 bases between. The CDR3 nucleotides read TGTGCCAGCAGCGCTAATGAAAAACTGTTTTTT. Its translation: CASSANEKLFF.

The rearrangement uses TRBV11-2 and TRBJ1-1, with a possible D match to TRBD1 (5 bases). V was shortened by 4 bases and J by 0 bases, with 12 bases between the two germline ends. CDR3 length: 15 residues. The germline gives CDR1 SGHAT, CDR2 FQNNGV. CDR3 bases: TGTGCCAGCAGCTCGGAAGGGGTTATGAACACTGAAGCTTTCTTT. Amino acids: CASSSEGVMNTEAFF.

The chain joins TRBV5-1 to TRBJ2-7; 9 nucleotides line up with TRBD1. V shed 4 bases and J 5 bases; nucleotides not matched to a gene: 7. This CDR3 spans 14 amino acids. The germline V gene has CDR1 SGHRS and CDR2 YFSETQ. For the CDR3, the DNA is TGCGCCAGCAGCATGGGACAGGGTGGCAACGAGCAGTACTTC. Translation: CASSMGQGGNEQYF.

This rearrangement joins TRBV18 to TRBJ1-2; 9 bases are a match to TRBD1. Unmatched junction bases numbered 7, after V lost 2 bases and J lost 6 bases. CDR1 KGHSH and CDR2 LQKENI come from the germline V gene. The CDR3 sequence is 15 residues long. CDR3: CASSPGTGSVDGYTF. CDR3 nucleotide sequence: TGTGCCAGCTCACCAGGGACAGGGAGTGTTGATGGCTACACCTTC.

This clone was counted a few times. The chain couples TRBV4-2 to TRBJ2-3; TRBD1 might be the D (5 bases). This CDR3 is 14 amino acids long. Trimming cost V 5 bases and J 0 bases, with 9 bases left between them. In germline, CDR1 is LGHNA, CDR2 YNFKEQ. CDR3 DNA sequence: TGTGCCAGCAGCGAAAGGGGTAGCACAGATACGCAGTATTTT. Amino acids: CASSERGSTDTQYF.

The CDR3: CASSFFPGTAEGGTIYF. The CDR3 DNA sequence: TGTGCCAGCAGCTTTTTCCCCGGGACGGCCGAAGGTGGCACCATATATTTT. The chain couples TRBV5-4 to TRBJ1-3, with D possibly TRBD1 on 5 matching bases. The ends were cut back, 2 bases at V and 9 bases at J, with 24 bases in the middle. In germline, CDR1 is SGHNT, CDR2 YYREEE (reference sequence). CDR3 length: 17 residues.

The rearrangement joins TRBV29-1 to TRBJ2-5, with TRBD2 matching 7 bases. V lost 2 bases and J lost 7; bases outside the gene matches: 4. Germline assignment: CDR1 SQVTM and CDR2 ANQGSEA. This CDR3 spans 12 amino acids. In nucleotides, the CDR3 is TGCAGCGTTGAAAGGCCGGGGGGGACCCAGTACTTC. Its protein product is CSVERPGGTQYF.

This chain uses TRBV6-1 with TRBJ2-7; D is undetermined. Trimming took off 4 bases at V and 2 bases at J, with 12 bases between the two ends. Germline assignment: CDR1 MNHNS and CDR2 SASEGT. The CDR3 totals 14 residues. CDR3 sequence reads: CASSGLRPPYEQYF. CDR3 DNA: TGTGCCAGCAGTGGCCTGCGGCCACCCTACGAGCAGTACTTC.

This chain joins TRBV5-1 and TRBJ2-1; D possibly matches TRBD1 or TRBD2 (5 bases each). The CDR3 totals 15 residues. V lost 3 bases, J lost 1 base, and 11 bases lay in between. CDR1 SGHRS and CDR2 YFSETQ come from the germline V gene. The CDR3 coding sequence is TGCGCCAGCAGCTCTGGGGGATGGTCCTACAATGAGCAGTTCTTC. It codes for CASSSGGWSYNEQFF. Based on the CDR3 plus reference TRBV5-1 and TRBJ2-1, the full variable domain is KAGVTQTPRYLIKTRGQQVTLSCSPISGHRSVSWYQQTPGQGLQFLFEYFSETQRNKGNFPGRFSGRQFSNSRSEMNVSTLELGDSALYLCASSSGGWSYNEQFFGPGTRLTVL.

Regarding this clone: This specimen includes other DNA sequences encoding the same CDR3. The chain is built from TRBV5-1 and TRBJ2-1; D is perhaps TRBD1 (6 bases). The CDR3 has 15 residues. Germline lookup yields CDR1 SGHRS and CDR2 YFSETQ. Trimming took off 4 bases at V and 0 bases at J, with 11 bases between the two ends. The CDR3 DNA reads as TGCGCCAGCAGCATCGACAGGCCCTCCTACAATGAGCAGTTCTTC. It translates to CASSIDRPSYNEQFF. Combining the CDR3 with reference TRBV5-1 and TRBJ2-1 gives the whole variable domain KAGVTQTPRYLIKTRGQQVTLSCSPISGHRSVSWYQQTPGQGLQFLFEYFSETQRNKGNFPGRFSGRQFSNSRSEMNVSTLELGDSALYLCASSIDRPSYNEQFFGPGTRLTVL.

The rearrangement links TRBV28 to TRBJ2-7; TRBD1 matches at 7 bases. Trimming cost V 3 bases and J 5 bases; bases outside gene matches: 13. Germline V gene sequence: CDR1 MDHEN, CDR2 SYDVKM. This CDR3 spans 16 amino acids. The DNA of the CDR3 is TGTGCCAGCAGTTTTTCGGATTCCAGGGGGTTGGACGAGCAGTACTTC. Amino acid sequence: CASSFSDSRGLDEQYF. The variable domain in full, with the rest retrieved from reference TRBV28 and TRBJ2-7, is DVKVTQSSRYLVKRTGEKVFLECVQDMDHENMFWYRQDPGLGLRLIYFSYDVKMKEKGDIPEGYSVSREKKERFSLILESASTNQTSMYLCASSFSDSRGLDEQYFGPGTRLTVT.

CDR3 DNA: TGTGCCAGCAGAACGACAGGGGGTGAGACCCAGTACTTC. Its translation: CASRTTGGETQYF. The chain is built from TRBV27 and TRBJ2-5, with 9 positions matching TRBD1. Germline-derived CDR1 and CDR2 are MNHEY and SMNVEV (reference sequence). This CDR3 is built from 13 residues. The junction had 4 bases not matched to a gene; V was cut back by 6 bases and J by 5 bases.

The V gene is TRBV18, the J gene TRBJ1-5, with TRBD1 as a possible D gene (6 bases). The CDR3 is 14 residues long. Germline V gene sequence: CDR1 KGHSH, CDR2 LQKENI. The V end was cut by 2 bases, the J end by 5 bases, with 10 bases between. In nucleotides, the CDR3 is TGTGCCAGCTCACCAGAGGCAGGGGATCAGCCCCAGCATTTT. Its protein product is CASSPEAGDQPQHF.

CDR3 nucleotide sequence: TGTGCCATCAGTGAGAATAGGGAGCAGTTCTTC. It translates to CAISENREQFF. The chain combines TRBV10-3 with TRBJ2-1, with D uncertain. The CDR3 is 11 residues long. V lost 2 bases to trimming and J lost 10 bases, with 6 bases between them. Germline-derived CDR1 and CDR2 are ENHRY and SYGVKD.

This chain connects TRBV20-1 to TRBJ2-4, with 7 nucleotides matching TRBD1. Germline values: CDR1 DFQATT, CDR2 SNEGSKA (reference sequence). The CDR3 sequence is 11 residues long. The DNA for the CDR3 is TGCAGCTCCGACAGGGCGGACATTCAGTACTTC. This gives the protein CSSDRADIQYF.

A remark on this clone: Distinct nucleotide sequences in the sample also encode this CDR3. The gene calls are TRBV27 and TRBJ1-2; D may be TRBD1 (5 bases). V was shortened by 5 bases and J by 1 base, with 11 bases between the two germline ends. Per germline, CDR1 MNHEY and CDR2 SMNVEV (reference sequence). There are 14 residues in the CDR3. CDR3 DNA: TGTGCCAGCAGTCCCGGGACGGGTAACTATGGCTACACCTTC. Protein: CASSPGTGNYGYTF.